This TCR beta chain appears in the sequencing data of a study of a mutant IDH1 vaccine in newly diagnosed glioma. Study in general: Patients under treatment included about 60% males and roughly 40% females and had a mean age of around 40 years. It was radiotherapy, temozolomide, or both that patients received previously, with most receiving both.

Trimming removed 1 base from V and 0 bases from J; junction bases left unmatched: 0. In germline, CDR1 is MNHNS, CDR2 SASEGT. The length of the CDR3 is 15 residues. Specified time point: week 23, last vaccination. Alongside topical imiquimod, each dose of vaccine comprised 300 ug of mutant IDH1 20-mer peptide. Here immunoSEQ multiplex PCR was the method, and the copy in TCRdb shows in-frame clones only, minus some. Found here are 29,000 or so clones, more than 70% of them singletons; the top ten hold under 8.5%. To note about this clone: As yet, its antigen is unknown.

The TCR sequence derives from a woman between 18 and 29 years old with glioma. The sequenced sample was PBMCs, obtained from a glioma patient whose treatment included an IDH1 peptide vaccine. This rearrangement joins TRBV6-1 to TRBJ2-7; TRBD1 agrees at 10 bases. The CDR3 loop is CASSEGTGGSYEQYF. Written as DNA, the CDR3 is TGTGCCAGCAGTGAAGGGACAGGGGGCTCCTACGAGCAGTACTTC.